These T cell receptor beta chains were read from a single sample in a study of T-cell memory formation after mild COVID-19. Each CDR3 protein is one row after TCRdb ran MiXCR on the 5' RACE reads. This sample carries roughly 280,000 distinct CDR3 sequences, approximately 7.6% of them seen once, and the ten largest clones take around a fifth. What was sequenced was PBMCs or a T cell subset sorted from them (not recorded which). These TCRs come from a man younger than 35 who had mild COVID-19 (a few samples of this study predate the infection). Cell type and time point are not known. Each CDR3 is given with its conserved first and last residue. The listing skips clone size in some rows; elsewhere it reads once, few, many or a size class.

v_call,clone_size,j_call,cdr3_aa
TRBV18,few,TRBJ2-1,CASSPGTGVNEQFF
TRBV5-1,NA,TRBJ1-1,CASSLGVVNTEAFF
TRBV10-3,few,TRBJ1-5,CAISESGADNQPQHF
TRBV4-3,few,TRBJ1-2,CASSQESGNNGYTF
TRBV7-8,NA,TRBJ2-7,CASSLQPFYEQYF
TRBV21-1,NA,TRBJ2-1,CASSTSPAGEEQFF
TRBV6-1,many,TRBJ1-5,CASSATTGVRNQPQHF
TRBV6-5,NA,TRBJ2-3,CASSYSELFSTDTQYF
TRBV18,NA,TRBJ2-7,CASSPEGFSHTYEQYF
TRBV12-3/TRBV12-4,NA,TRBJ2-7,CASSLQASSYEQYF
TRBV20-1,few,TRBJ1-5,CSAIGPGTPNRSNQPQHF
TRBV29-1,NA,TRBJ2-5,CSTTGTGSGETQYF
TRBV25-1,NA,TRBJ2-7,CASSPQGAWSYEQYF
TRBV5-6,NA,TRBJ1-2,CASSFRKPYGYTF
TRBV7-2,NA,TRBJ1-6,CASSRPGESPLHF
TRBV7-2,NA,TRBJ1-2,CASSPRRQSYGYTF
TRBV28,NA,TRBJ1-2,CASSTSTGNYGYTF
TRBV20-1,few,TRBJ1-1,CSARGPGRGTEAFF